This T cell receptor (beta chain) was found in a study of PD-1 blockade in classical Hodgkin lymphoma. Brentuximab vedotin exposure varied among the patients, all of whom had relapsed after autologous stem cell transplantation. Sequencing used immunoSEQ multiplex PCR; TCRdb keeps in-frame clones, though not all of them. The data hold 55,000 to 75,000 clones, with around 75% observed a single time. The trim removed 4 bases at V and 5 bases at J, leaving 9 bases unmatched. The germline CDR1 and CDR2 sequences are MNHNS and SASEGT. CDR3 length: 16 amino acids. The J gene is TRBJ2-5, the V gene TRBV6-1, with 11 nucleotides matching TRBD2. This receptor was taken from a human donor with classical Hodgkin lymphoma. This material consisted of peripheral blood mononuclear cells (PBMCs), taken before the second cycle of nivolumab. CDR3 loop: CASSVVSGRAAETQYF. In DNA form, the CDR3 reads TGTGCCAGCAGTGTGGTTAGCGGGAGGGCCGCGGAGACCCAGTACTTC.